The entry that follows covers one T cell receptor (beta chain) sequence. Its antigen is currently unknown. This entry belongs to a study of shared clonotypes between healthy human individuals. Looking at the study overall: Serving as donors were two women and three men, whose ages spanned 18 to 49. Study-level findings and limits: Naive CD4 clonotypes were shared across a handful of donors at 5% to 6%.

For sorted subsets, about 200 ng DNA per replicate equaled 30,000 or so T cell genomes. Generated by immunoSEQ multiplex PCR, the TCRdb table keeps only in-frame clones and is missing some. The sample carries under 1,900,000 clones, 98% to 99% recorded once. This CDR3 is 15 amino acids long. Germline CDR1 is SGHTA and CDR2 is FQGNSA. Trimming took 6 bases from V and 2 from J, leaving 16 bases between them. Sample: naive CD4+ T cells sorted from blood. The sample's subset: CD45RA+ positively selected. The chain carries TRBV7-2 and TRBJ1-2; D is possibly TRBD1 (5 bases). The sequence came from a man aged 30 to 45 in good health. CDR3 DNA sequence: TGTGCCAGCAGTTCCAAAACGGGGCAGAACTATGGCTACACCTTC. Its protein is CASSSKTGQNYGYTF.